This is a list of T cell receptor beta chains from one sample in a study of OX40 agonist ivuxolimab in advanced cancers. Repertoires were generated with immunoSEQ multiplex PCR, while TCRdb's copy carries only in-frame clones and drops some. The table includes more than 90,000 clones, around 83% detected once. The sequencing here drew on CD4+ or CD8+ T cells sorted from blood, taken in a trial of the OX40 agonist ivuxolimab. These receptors originate from an adult with an advanced solid tumor such as melanoma, head and neck, liver or kidney cancer. The CDR3 runs from the conserved cysteine through the conserved F or W. The order of the fields is clone size, J gene, D gene, V gene, CDR3 protein, CDR3 DNA. A D gene is named only where the DNA matches it firmly. The size field is filled for only some rows; it gives once, few, many or a size class.

clone size: NA; J gene: TRBJ1-1; D gene: NA; V gene: TRBV19; CDR3 protein: CASSPQGYSEAFF; CDR3 DNA: TGTGCCAGTAGCCCTCAGGGTTACTCTGAAGCTTTCTTT
clone size: NA; J gene: TRBJ2-1; D gene: NA; V gene: TRBV18; CDR3 protein: CASSQSSYNEQFF; CDR3 DNA: TGTGCCAGCTCACAAAGTTCCTACAATGAGCAGTTCTTC
clone size: NA; J gene: TRBJ1-5; D gene: NA; V gene: TRBV5-1; CDR3 protein: CASSSGYQNQPQHF; CDR3 DNA: TGCGCCAGCAGCTCAGGTTATCAGAATCAGCCCCAGCATTTT
clone size: NA; J gene: TRBJ2-7; D gene: NA; V gene: TRBV29-1; CDR3 protein: CSVGSYEQYF; CDR3 DNA: TGCAGCGTTGGATCCTACGAGCAGTACTTC
clone size: NA; J gene: TRBJ2-2; D gene: TRBD1; V gene: TRBV4-3; CDR3 protein: CASSQGDRDTGELFF; CDR3 DNA: TGCGCCAGCAGCCAAGGGGACAGGGACACCGGGGAGCTGTTTTTT
clone size: NA; J gene: TRBJ1-1; D gene: TRBD1; V gene: TRBV2; CDR3 protein: CARTGGRGEAFF; CDR3 DNA: TGTGCCAGGACAGGGGGCCGAGGTGAAGCTTTCTTT
clone size: NA; J gene: TRBJ2-3; D gene: NA; V gene: TRBV5-1; CDR3 protein: CASSLEGTDTQYF; CDR3 DNA: TGCGCCAGCAGCTTGGAAGGTACAGATACGCAGTATTTT
clone size: few; J gene: TRBJ1-4; D gene: TRBD1; V gene: TRBV2; CDR3 protein: CASRGQGVEKLFF; CDR3 DNA: TGTGCCAGCAGAGGACAGGGGGTTGAAAAACTGTTTTTT
clone size: NA; J gene: TRBJ1-2; D gene: NA; V gene: TRBV9; CDR3 protein: CASSVEGGAGGYTF; CDR3 DNA: TGTGCCAGCAGCGTAGAAGGGGGGGCCGGTGGCTACACCTTC
clone size: NA; J gene: TRBJ1-3; D gene: NA; V gene: TRBV5-1; CDR3 protein: CASSLTGPGNTIYF; CDR3 DNA: TGCGCCAGCAGCTTGACAGGGCCTGGAAACACCATATATTTT
clone size: NA; J gene: TRBJ2-5; D gene: NA; V gene: TRBV10-3; CDR3 protein: CAINMGRGETQYF; CDR3 DNA: TGTGCCATCAATATGGGACGGGGGGAGACCCAGTACTTC
clone size: NA; J gene: TRBJ2-1; D gene: NA; V gene: TRBV27; CDR3 protein: CASSFRLDVYEQFF; CDR3 DNA: TGTGCCAGCAGTTTCAGGCTAGATGTCTATGAGCAGTTCTTC
clone size: NA; J gene: TRBJ2-5; D gene: TRBD1; V gene: TRBV29-1; CDR3 protein: CSVGGGTGRETQYF; CDR3 DNA: TGCAGCGTTGGAGGAGGGACAGGTCGAGAGACCCAGTACTTC
clone size: NA; J gene: TRBJ1-3; D gene: NA; V gene: TRBV5-1; CDR3 protein: CASSLGPEVGNTIYF; CDR3 DNA: TGCGCCAGCAGCTTGGGGCCGGAGGTCGGAAACACCATATATTTT
clone size: few; J gene: TRBJ2-2; D gene: NA; V gene: TRBV7-2; CDR3 protein: CASSLAAANTGELFF; CDR3 DNA: TGTGCCAGCAGCTTAGCGGCAGCCAACACCGGGGAGCTGTTTTTT
clone size: NA; J gene: TRBJ2-2; D gene: NA; V gene: TRBV7-6; CDR3 protein: CASSLRNGELFF; CDR3 DNA: TGTGCCAGCAGCTTACGGAACGGGGAGCTGTTTTTT
clone size: NA; J gene: TRBJ2-1; D gene: TRBD2; V gene: TRBV7-8; CDR3 protein: CASSSPRRGGRHEQFF; CDR3 DNA: TGTGCCAGCAGCTCTCCCCGGCGGGGGGGCCGCCATGAGCAGTTCTTC
clone size: NA; J gene: TRBJ2-2; D gene: TRBD1; V gene: TRBV5-1; CDR3 protein: CASSWGQGASTGELFF; CDR3 DNA: TGCGCCAGCAGCTGGGGACAGGGGGCGAGCACCGGGGAGCTGTTTTTT
clone size: NA; J gene: TRBJ1-2; D gene: TRBD1; V gene: TRBV28; CDR3 protein: CASSLTGTENLYGYTF; CDR3 DNA: TGTGCCAGCAGTTTAACCGGGACAGAAAACCTCTATGGCTACACCTTC
clone size: NA; J gene: TRBJ1-1; D gene: NA; V gene: TRBV4-1; CDR3 protein: CASSPARGSGNTEAFF; CDR3 DNA: TGCGCCAGCAGCCCCGCTAGGGGGTCTGGGAACACTGAAGCTTTCTTT
clone size: NA; J gene: TRBJ2-5; D gene: TRBD1; V gene: TRBV18; CDR3 protein: CASSPQTGLQETQYF; CDR3 DNA: TGTGCCAGCTCACCCCAGACAGGGCTTCAAGAGACCCAGTACTTC
clone size: NA; J gene: TRBJ2-6; D gene: TRBD1; V gene: TRBV12-5; CDR3 protein: CASGTGQGENVLTF; CDR3 DNA: TGTGCTAGTGGTACAGGACAGGGAGAGAACGTCCTGACTTTC
clone size: NA; J gene: TRBJ2-1; D gene: NA; V gene: TRBV20-1; CDR3 protein: CSAPTGQQFF; CDR3 DNA: TGCAGTGCTCCAACGGGACAGCAGTTCTTC
clone size: once; J gene: TRBJ2-3; D gene: NA; V gene: TRBV15; CDR3 protein: CATSRDPGSDTQYF; CDR3 DNA: TGTGCCACCAGCAGAGATCCAGGGTCAGATACGCAGTATTTT
clone size: NA; J gene: TRBJ2-1; D gene: TRBD2; V gene: TRBV9; CDR3 protein: CASSVTSGGVDEQFF; CDR3 DNA: TGTGCCAGCAGCGTAACAAGCGGGGGGGTTGATGAGCAGTTCTTC
clone size: NA; J gene: TRBJ1-2; D gene: NA; V gene: TRBV6-6; CDR3 protein: CASSYSGGTTTF; CDR3 DNA: TGTGCCAGCAGTTACTCGGGGGGTACAACCACCTTC
clone size: many; J gene: TRBJ2-7; D gene: NA; V gene: TRBV28; CDR3 protein: CASSRTYEQYF; CDR3 DNA: TGTGCCAGCAGCAGAACCTACGAGCAGTACTTC
clone size: NA; J gene: TRBJ1-1; D gene: NA; V gene: TRBV28; CDR3 protein: CASSLWTSRAEAFF; CDR3 DNA: TGTGCCAGCAGCCTATGGACAAGTCGGGCTGAAGCTTTCTTT
clone size: NA; J gene: TRBJ2-3; D gene: NA; V gene: TRBV6-6; CDR3 protein: CASRLWGAGTDTQYF; CDR3 DNA: TGTGCCAGCAGACTCTGGGGAGCTGGCACAGATACGCAGTATTTT
clone size: NA; J gene: TRBJ2-5; D gene: NA; V gene: TRBV30; CDR3 protein: CAWNLPPRQETQYF; CDR3 DNA: TGTGCCTGGAACCTCCCCCCCAGACAAGAGACCCAGTACTTC
clone size: NA; J gene: TRBJ2-2; D gene: NA; V gene: TRBV19; CDR3 protein: CASSIYGGVGTGELFF; CDR3 DNA: TGTGCCAGTAGTATTTATGGAGGGGTGGGCACCGGGGAGCTGTTTTTT
clone size: NA; J gene: TRBJ1-3; D gene: NA; V gene: TRBV6-1; CDR3 protein: CASSEYGNTIYF; CDR3 DNA: TGTGCCAGCAGTGAATATGGAAACACCATATATTTT
clone size: NA; J gene: TRBJ2-7; D gene: TRBD1; V gene: TRBV18; CDR3 protein: CASSPGQGAYEQYF; CDR3 DNA: TGTGCCAGCTCACCCGGACAGGGGGCATACGAGCAGTACTTC
clone size: NA; J gene: TRBJ2-7; D gene: TRBD1; V gene: TRBV7-2; CDR3 protein: CASSLLRPGTGSYEQYF; CDR3 DNA: TGTGCCAGCAGCTTATTGCGTCCCGGGACAGGATCCTACGAGCAGTACTTC
clone size: once; J gene: TRBJ1-1; D gene: NA; V gene: TRBV19; CDR3 protein: CASSILKLGRDTEAFF; CDR3 DNA: TGTGCCAGTAGTATTTTGAAGCTAGGAAGGGACACTGAAGCTTTCTTT
clone size: NA; J gene: TRBJ2-7; D gene: NA; V gene: TRBV28; CDR3 protein: CASSVQMVEQYF; CDR3 DNA: TGTGCCAGCAGCGTGCAAATGGTTGAGCAGTACTTC
clone size: NA; J gene: TRBJ2-1; D gene: NA; V gene: TRBV15; CDR3 protein: CATSRSPSFPSYNEQFF; CDR3 DNA: TGTGCCACCAGCAGATCCCCTAGCTTCCCCTCCTACAATGAGCAGTTCTTC
clone size: NA; J gene: TRBJ2-5; D gene: TRBD1; V gene: TRBV7-2; CDR3 protein: CASSLQMGTAQETQYF; CDR3 DNA: TGTGCCAGCAGCTTACAGATGGGGACAGCACAAGAGACCCAGTACTTC
clone size: NA; J gene: TRBJ2-5; D gene: TRBD2; V gene: TRBV7-3; CDR3 protein: CASSLGAGGETQYF; CDR3 DNA: TGTGCCAGCAGCTTGGGGGCGGGAGGAGAGACCCAGTACTTC
clone size: few; J gene: TRBJ2-7; D gene: TRBD1; V gene: TRBV27; CDR3 protein: CASWTGGKKQYF; CDR3 DNA: TGTGCCAGCTGGACAGGGGGCAAGAAGCAGTACTTC
clone size: NA; J gene: TRBJ1-1; D gene: NA; V gene: TRBV5-1; CDR3 protein: CASSLALTENTEAFF; CDR3 DNA: TGCGCCAGCAGCTTGGCCTTGACGGAGAACACTGAAGCTTTCTTT
clone size: NA; J gene: TRBJ1-4; D gene: TRBD1; V gene: TRBV28; CDR3 protein: CASSTPGQGRTNEKLFF; CDR3 DNA: TGTGCCAGCAGTACCCCAGGACAGGGGAGAACTAATGAAAAACTGTTTTTT
clone size: NA; J gene: TRBJ1-1; D gene: NA; V gene: TRBV28; CDR3 protein: CASSLHRGPTEAFF; CDR3 DNA: TGTGCCAGCAGTTTACACCGGGGGCCAACTGAAGCTTTCTTT
clone size: NA; J gene: TRBJ2-5; D gene: TRBD1; V gene: TRBV28; CDR3 protein: CASSGGGQGDETQYF; CDR3 DNA: TGTGCCAGCAGTGGCGGGGGACAGGGGGACGAGACCCAGTACTTC
clone size: NA; J gene: TRBJ1-2; D gene: TRBD1; V gene: TRBV28; CDR3 protein: CASSGQGHGYTF; CDR3 DNA: TGTGCCAGCTCGGGACAGGGACATGGCTACACCTTC
clone size: once; J gene: TRBJ2-7; D gene: NA; V gene: TRBV2; CDR3 protein: CASSNMYEQYF; CDR3 DNA: TGTGCCAGCAGTAACATGTACGAGCAGTACTTC
clone size: NA; J gene: TRBJ2-7; D gene: TRBD1; V gene: TRBV6-1; CDR3 protein: CASRTSGQGRYEQYF; CDR3 DNA: TGTGCCAGCAGAACTTCGGGACAGGGGAGGTACGAGCAGTACTTC
clone size: few; J gene: TRBJ1-5; D gene: NA; V gene: TRBV18; CDR3 protein: CASSPSQVKDHSQPQHF; CDR3 DNA: TGTGCCAGCTCACCGAGCCAGGTTAAGGACCATAGTCAGCCCCAGCATTTT
clone size: NA; J gene: TRBJ1-2; D gene: NA; V gene: TRBV7-3; CDR3 protein: CASSLNDYGYTF; CDR3 DNA: TGTGCCAGCAGCTTGAATGATTATGGCTACACCTTC
clone size: NA; J gene: TRBJ1-2; D gene: NA; V gene: TRBV28; CDR3 protein: CASSLRRDHTF; CDR3 DNA: TGTGCCAGCAGTTTGAGAAGGGACCACACCTTC
clone size: NA; J gene: TRBJ1-1; D gene: NA; V gene: TRBV7-2; CDR3 protein: CASSLTGLNTEAFF; CDR3 DNA: TGTGCCAGCAGCTTGACAGGCCTGAACACTGAAGCTTTCTTT
clone size: NA; J gene: TRBJ2-7; D gene: TRBD1; V gene: TRBV28; CDR3 protein: CASSTGTGAYEQYF; CDR3 DNA: TGTGCCAGCAGTACCGGGACAGGGGCCTACGAGCAGTACTTC
clone size: NA; J gene: TRBJ1-1; D gene: NA; V gene: TRBV11-2; CDR3 protein: CASSSHSQGTRAFF; CDR3 DNA: TGTGCCAGCAGCTCTCATTCCCAGGGGACACGAGCTTTCTTT
clone size: NA; J gene: TRBJ2-7; D gene: NA; V gene: TRBV12-5; CDR3 protein: CASALRFGSDSYEQYF; CDR3 DNA: TGTGCTAGTGCCTTGAGGTTTGGGTCGGACTCCTACGAGCAGTACTTC
clone size: NA; J gene: TRBJ2-1; D gene: NA; V gene: TRBV9; CDR3 protein: CASSVEAASYNEQFF; CDR3 DNA: TGTGCCAGCAGCGTAGAAGCGGCATCCTACAATGAGCAGTTCTTC
clone size: NA; J gene: TRBJ2-1; D gene: NA; V gene: TRBV19; CDR3 protein: CASSPDTGRWNEQFF; CDR3 DNA: TGTGCCAGTAGTCCTGACACCGGCAGGTGGAATGAGCAGTTCTTC
clone size: NA; J gene: TRBJ2-1; D gene: TRBD1; V gene: TRBV28; CDR3 protein: CASSLHTGGSYNEQFF; CDR3 DNA: TGTGCCAGCAGTCTGCATACAGGGGGTTCTTACAATGAGCAGTTCTTC